This T cell receptor beta chain emerged from a study of radiation and T cells in renal cell carcinoma. Time point noted: baseline pretreatment blood. As to treatment: 15 Gy SBRT to primary tumor, nephrectomy 4 weeks later. Radiation-treated patients gave blood at baseline, week 2 and week 4. Clones were read by immunoSEQ multiplex PCR, and TCRdb kept only the in-frame ones, dropping some. The table shows 100,000 to 150,000 clones, with roughly 80% occurring only once. The length of the CDR3 is 15 residues. Germline V gene lookup returns CDR1 SEHNR and CDR2 FQNEAQ (reference sequence). V trimming: 6 bases; J trimming: 3 bases; junction bases outside the gene matches: 10.

The specimen comprised blood, sampled from a patient whose treatment included radiotherapy and nephrectomy. The sequence derives from a woman in her sixties or seventies with renal cell carcinoma. This rearrangement joins TRBV7-9 to TRBJ2-7, with TRBD1 identical over 8 bases. The CDR3 nucleotides read TGTGCCAGCAGAACATCGGGACAGGACTTCTACGAGCAGTACTTC. This translates into CASRTSGQDFYEQYF.